This T cell receptor (beta chain) was found in a study of blood T cell repertoires in COVID-19. Study context: The samples span acute and convalescent COVID-19 from the United States, Italy and Spain.

V lost 5 bases, J lost 4 bases, and 10 bases stayed unmatched. Germline V gene lookup returns CDR1 LNHDA and CDR2 SQIVND (reference sequence). This CDR3 is built from 15 residues. Data came from immunoSEQ multiplex PCR; TCRdb stores just in-frame clones and leaves some out. The table has 100,000 or so clones, roughly 95% seen once. The sequence came from a human donor with active COVID-19. The donor label of this sample is uncertain. The source material was peripheral blood. This sequence joins TRBV19 and TRBJ2-5; 7 bases align to TRBD1. The CDR3 sequence: CASSPLPTGLETQYF. CDR3 nucleotide sequence: TGTGCCAGTAGTCCTCTCCCGACAGGGTTAGAGACCCAGTACTTC.